The rows below give T cell receptor beta chains drawn from one sample of a study of blood T cell repertoires in COVID-19. Profiled with immunoSEQ multiplex PCR; TCRdb holds only in-frame clones, not every one. The table shows around 250,000 clones, with around 86% occurring only once. The sample consisted of peripheral blood. The receptor set was obtained from a man in his thirties or forties who had recovered from COVID-19. Both conserved end residues are part of each CDR3. The order of the fields is J gene, clone size, V gene, CDR3 protein. Clone sizes are given selectively: once, few, many, or a class where the clone is expanded.

J gene: TRBJ2-5; clone size: -; V gene: TRBV6-5; CDR3 protein: CASSSDREETQYF
J gene: TRBJ1-2; clone size: -; V gene: TRBV27; CDR3 protein: CASRSSGGYTF
J gene: TRBJ1-6; clone size: -; V gene: TRBV5-1; CDR3 protein: CASSLNSQGMSGNSPLHF
J gene: TRBJ1-2; clone size: -; V gene: TRBV19; CDR3 protein: CASSIPSAGEEKPNYGYTF
J gene: TRBJ1-2; clone size: -; V gene: TRBV25-1; CDR3 protein: CASSGTKNRAYYGYTF
J gene: TRBJ2-7; clone size: -; V gene: TRBV6-2/TRBV6-3; CDR3 protein: CASSYDSHYEQYF
J gene: TRBJ1-5; clone size: -; V gene: TRBV19; CDR3 protein: CASSMPQGAGLQHF
J gene: TRBJ2-3; clone size: -; V gene: TRBV6-6; CDR3 protein: CASSQQGAYTDTQYF
J gene: TRBJ1-1; clone size: -; V gene: TRBV6-5; CDR3 protein: CASSHYTVAGTEAFF
J gene: TRBJ2-2; clone size: once; V gene: TRBV3-1/TRBV3-2; CDR3 protein: CASSLTSAGELFF
J gene: TRBJ2-7; clone size: -; V gene: TRBV30; CDR3 protein: CAWRETSGIYEQYF
J gene: TRBJ2-1; clone size: -; V gene: TRBV11-2; CDR3 protein: CASSLGPSGALYNEQFF
J gene: TRBJ1-6; clone size: -; V gene: TRBV12-1; CDR3 protein: CASSPRSPLHF
J gene: TRBJ2-7; clone size: -; V gene: TRBV3-1/TRBV3-2; CDR3 protein: CASSQVGPRGIDEQYF